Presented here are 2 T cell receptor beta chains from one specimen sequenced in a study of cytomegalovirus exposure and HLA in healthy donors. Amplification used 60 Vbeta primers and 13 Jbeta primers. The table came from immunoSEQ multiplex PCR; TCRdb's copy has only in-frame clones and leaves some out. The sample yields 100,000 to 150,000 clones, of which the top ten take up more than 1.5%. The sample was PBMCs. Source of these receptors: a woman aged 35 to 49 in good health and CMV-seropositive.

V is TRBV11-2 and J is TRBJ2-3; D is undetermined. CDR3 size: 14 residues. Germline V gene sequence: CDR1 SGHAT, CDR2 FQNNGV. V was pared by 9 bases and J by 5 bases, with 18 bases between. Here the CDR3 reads CASTLDGARDTQYF. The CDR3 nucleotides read TGTGCCAGTACTTTAGATGGAGCCAGAGATACGCAGTATTTT.

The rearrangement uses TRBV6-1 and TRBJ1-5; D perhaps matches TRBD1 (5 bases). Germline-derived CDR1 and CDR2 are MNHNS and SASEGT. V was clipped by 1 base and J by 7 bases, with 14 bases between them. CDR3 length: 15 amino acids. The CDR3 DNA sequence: TGTGCCAGCAGTGAAGGGGCAGGGAATCAACAGCCCCAGCATTTT. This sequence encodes CASSEGAGNQQPQHF.